This TCR beta chain stems from a study of T-cell memory formation after mild COVID-19. Points from the study as a whole: SARS-CoV-2 specificity was not confirmed for second-wave clones peaking on day 37. There was a balanced CD4/CD8 profile in clones contracting day 15 to 85, and later expanders leaned CD4+.

Trimming at V came to 4 bases and at J to 4 bases, leaving 2 bases not matched to a gene. Germline V gene lookup returns CDR1 LGHNA and CDR2 YNFKEQ. CDR3 length: 14 residues. After 5'RACE with constant-segment primers, TCR alpha and TCR beta cDNA libraries carrying sample barcodes and UMIs were obtained. TCRdb processed the 5' RACE reads anew with MiXCR; each CDR3 protein has one entry. The sample holds about 560,000 distinct CDR3 sequences; roughly 17% are singletons and the top ten take roughly 8.2%. A note on this clonotype: Its antigen is as yet unknown.

Sequencing input: PBMCs or a T cell subset sorted from them (not recorded which). This sequence was found in an adult woman who had mild COVID-19 (a few samples of this study predate the infection). Cell type and time point are not known. The V call is TRBV4-2, the J call TRBJ2-3; TRBD2 matches at 10 bases. CDR3 nucleotide sequence: TGTGCCAGCAGCCCGAGCGGGGGGGCAGATACGCAGTATTTT. Translating gives CASSPSGGADTQYF.